This T cell receptor (beta chain) was recovered during a study of regulatory T cells in long-lasting Graves disease. The sample holds many counts of this clonotype. Trimming cost V 4 bases and J 0 bases; bases outside gene matches: 2. The germline V gene encodes CDR1 LGHDT and CDR2 YNNKEL (reference sequence). The CDR3 length is 15 residues. The time point: newly diagnosed GD, antithyroid drugs for less than 3 months. There was RNA extracted from PBMCs, and the TCR library was made from it. Library construction for TCR beta used iRepertoire HTBI primers and Arm-PCR of CDR3 regions. TCRdb reprocessed the multiplex PCR reads via MiXCR and lists one record per CDR3 protein. Here the sample spans roughly 510,000 distinct CDR3 sequences, about 16% being singletons. Separately, the same data were catalogued under a study of T cells in Graves' hyperthyroidism and ophthalmopathy. From that study: Most clonotypes expanded in thyroid above 0.001 were likewise present in blood.

This sample comprised peripheral blood mononuclear cells (PBMCs), obtained at new diagnosis, from a patient treated with antithyroid drugs. This rearrangement joins TRBV3-1 to TRBJ2-1; 8 positions agree with TRBD1. The TCR originated in a man aged 18-30 years with Graves disease. CDR3 in DNA: TGTGCCAGCAGCCGAGGACAGGGCTCCTACAATGAGCAGTTCTTC. Its protein is CASSRGQGSYNEQFF.